This record looks at one TCR beta chain sequence and its context. This sample stems from a study of T cell responses to AZD1222 COVID-19 vaccine. Germline-derived CDR1 and CDR2 are MNHEY and SVGAGI. J gave up 10 bases and V 8 bases, and 12 bases lay outside the gene matches. There are 15 residues in the CDR3. Sequencing used immunoSEQ multiplex PCR; TCRdb keeps in-frame clones, though not all of them. This table has about 150,000 clones, 90% appearing once. This clonotype originated in an adult who received the AZD1222 COVID-19 vaccine. The specimen comprised peripheral blood, sampled 28 days after the second AZD1222 dose. The rearrangement links TRBV6-5 to TRBJ1-4; 11 bases map to TRBD1. CDR3 DNA sequence: TGTGCCAGCCTCCGGAAGGGACAGGGGGAGGGAAAACTGTTTTTT. It specifies CASLRKGQGEGKLFF.